This TCR beta chain was captured in a study of spatial heterogeneity in lung cancer. For the study at large: Detected sequences consistently included more beta-chain ones than alpha-chain ones. Points from the study as a whole: Blood contained ubiquitous expanded tumor TCRs more at resection than at follow-up.

Indicated time point: sample taken at primary tumor resection. This clonotype has ten or more counts. Its cognate antigen is unknown. This CDR3 has 14 residues. Per the germline V gene, CDR1 is MNHNS and CDR2 is SASEGT. V shed 4 bases and J 2 bases; nucleotides not matched to a gene: 4. Individually, TCR cDNA molecules were each labelled with a unique molecular identifier. TCRdb re-derived calls from the 5' RACE reads in MiXCR, one entry per CDR3 protein. The sample holds some 22,000 distinct CDR3 sequences, 4.5% to 7% seen once. Sequenced here: PBMCs, sampled at surgery. The chain couples TRBV6-1 to TRBJ2-5; TRBD1 matches 7 bases. This sequence was found in a male donor with early-stage non-small cell lung cancer. The CDR3 DNA is TGTGCCAGCAGTGGATTGGACAGGCAAGAGACCCAGTACTTC. Translation: CASSGLDRQETQYF.